This TCR beta chain was captured in a study of control samples from healthy donors and cancer patients. Trimming removed 1 base at V and 1 base at J, with 16 bases between. The germline V gene has CDR1 SGHDN and CDR2 FVKESK. CDR3 length: 17 residues. The assay was immunoSEQ multiplex PCR, and TCRdb's table has in-frame clones only and misses some. The data hold about 89,000 clones, with approximately 89% observed a single time. Sequencing input: blood. The chain employs TRBV14 and TRBJ1-1; D is ambiguous. The sequence came from a man younger than 45 in good health. DNA for the CDR3: TGTGCCAGCAGCCAAGTTCTTGACACCCAATGGAACACTGAAGCTTTCTTT. Residues: CASSQVLDTQWNTEAFF.